This T cell receptor (beta chain) stems from a study of T cell responses to AZD1222 COVID-19 vaccine. Study results and caveats: Donors, mostly white British, included more females; clonal diversity was possibly underestimated. Reports indicate that nearly half of spike-specific TCRs are directed at unmutated variant regions.

Produced via immunoSEQ multiplex PCR; TCRdb's table is partial and in-frame only. The repertoire holds tens of thousands of clones, with 70% to 90% as singletons. The germline V gene encodes CDR1 LGHDT and CDR2 YNNKEL (reference sequence). The CDR3 has 15 amino acids. V shed 0 bases and J shed 8 bases, with 16 bases lying between them. Turning to this clone: Its antigen is as yet unknown.

Second doses that came at about 4 or about 12 weeks were put together. The TCR sequence derives from an adult who received the AZD1222 COVID-19 vaccine. Specimen: peripheral blood, collected 28 days after the second AZD1222 dose. This chain links TRBV3-1 (or the pseudogene TRBV3-2) with TRBJ1-2; TRBD1 might be the D (6 bases). CDR3 in amino acids: CASSQDRAGARGYTF. The CDR3 nucleotides are TGTGCCAGCAGCCAAGATAGGGCAGGGGCTAGAGGCTACACCTTC.